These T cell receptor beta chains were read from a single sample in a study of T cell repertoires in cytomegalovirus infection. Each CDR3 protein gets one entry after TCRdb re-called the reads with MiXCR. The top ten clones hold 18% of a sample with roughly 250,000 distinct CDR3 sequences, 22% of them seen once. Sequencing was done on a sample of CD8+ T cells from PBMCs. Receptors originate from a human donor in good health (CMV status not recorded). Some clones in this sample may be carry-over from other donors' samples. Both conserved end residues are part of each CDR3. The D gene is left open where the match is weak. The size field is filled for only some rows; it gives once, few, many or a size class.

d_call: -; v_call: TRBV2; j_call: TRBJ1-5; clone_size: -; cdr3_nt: TGTGCCAGCACCCCCTACGTCGATAGCAATCAGCCCCAGCATTTT; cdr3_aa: CASTPYVDSNQPQHF
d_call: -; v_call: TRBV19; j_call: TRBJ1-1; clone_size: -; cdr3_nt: TGTGCCAGTAGGAGTTCGGTGAACACTGAAGCTTTCTTT; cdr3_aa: CASRSSVNTEAFF
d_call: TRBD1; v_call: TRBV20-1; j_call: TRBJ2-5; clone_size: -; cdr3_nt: TGCAGTGCTAGAGGGACAGGGAGAGAGACCCAGTACTTC; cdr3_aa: CSARGTGRETQYF
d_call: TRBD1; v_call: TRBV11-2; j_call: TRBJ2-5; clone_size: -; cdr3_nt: TGTGCCAGCAGCTTGGGGCCCGGGACAGGGAACCAAGAGACCCAGTACTTC; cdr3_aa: CASSLGPGTGNQETQYF
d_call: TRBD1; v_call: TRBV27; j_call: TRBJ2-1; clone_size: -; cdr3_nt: TGTGCCAGCAGTGTACAGGGGTCCTACAATGAGCAGTTCTTC; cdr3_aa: CASSVQGSYNEQFF
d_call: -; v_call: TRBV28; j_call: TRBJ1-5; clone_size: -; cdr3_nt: TGTGCCAGCAGTTTTATAGGACAGAGTGATCAGCCCCAGCATTTT; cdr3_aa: CASSFIGQSDQPQHF
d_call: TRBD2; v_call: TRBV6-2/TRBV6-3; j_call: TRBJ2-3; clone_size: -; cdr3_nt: TGTGCCAGCAGTTATGATTCTTCGCTAGCGGGGGCCTACACAGATACGCAGTATTTT; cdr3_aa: CASSYDSSLAGAYTDTQYF
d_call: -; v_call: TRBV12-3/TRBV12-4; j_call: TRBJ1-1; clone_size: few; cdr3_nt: TGTGCCAGCAGCTCTTCCTGGACACTCGCCAATGAAGCTTTCTTT; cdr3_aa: CASSSSWTLANEAFF
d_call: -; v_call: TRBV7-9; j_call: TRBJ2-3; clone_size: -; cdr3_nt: TGTGCCAGCAGCCCTCACCCTATGGGGATTAACACAGATACGCAGTATTTT; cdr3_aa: CASSPHPMGINTDTQYF
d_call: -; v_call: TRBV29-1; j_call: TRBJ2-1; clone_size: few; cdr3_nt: TGCAGCGTCCGAGGAGGGGGCGATGGTTATGAGCAGTTCTTC; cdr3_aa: CSVRGGGDGYEQFF
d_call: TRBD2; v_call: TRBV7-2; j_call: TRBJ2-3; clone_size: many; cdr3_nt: TGTGCCAGCAGCTTAGTGCTAGCGGGGTACACAGATACGCAGTATTTT; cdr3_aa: CASSLVLAGYTDTQYF
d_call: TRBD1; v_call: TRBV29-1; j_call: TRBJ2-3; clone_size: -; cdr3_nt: TGCAGCGTTGAAGGGACAGGCACAGATATGCAGTATTTT; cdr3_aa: CSVEGTGTDMQYF
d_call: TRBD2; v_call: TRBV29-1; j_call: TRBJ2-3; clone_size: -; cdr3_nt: TGCAGCGTACTAGCGGGGGGGCCCTTAGATACGCAGTATTTT; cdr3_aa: CSVLAGGPLDTQYF
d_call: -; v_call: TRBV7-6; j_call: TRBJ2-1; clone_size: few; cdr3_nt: TGTGCCAGCGGAAGGGGCCTTGAGCAGTTCTTC; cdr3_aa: CASGRGLEQFF
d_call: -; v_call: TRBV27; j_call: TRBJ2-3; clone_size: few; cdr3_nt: TGTGCCAGCAGCTCCTCAAGGGGGTCAGCGGCCACTAGCACAGATACGCAGTATTTT; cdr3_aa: CASSSSRGSAATSTDTQYF
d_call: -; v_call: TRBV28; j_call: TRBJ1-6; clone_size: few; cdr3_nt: TGTGCCAGCAGTTTAAGGGGTTCAAATTCACCCCTCCACTTT; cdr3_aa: CASSLRGSNSPLHF